This T cell receptor beta chain was sequenced for a study of OX40 agonist ivuxolimab in advanced cancers. Study-wide results and limits: Clones of CD4+ and CD8+ blood T cells grew by week 6 at doses of 0.1 to 3.0 mg/kg.

V was cut by 7 bases and J by 0 bases, with 20 bases left in between. The CDR3 consists of 18 residues. Germline assignment: CDR1 SGHRS and CDR2 YFSETQ. TCRdb keeps only in-frame clones here, not all; method: immunoSEQ multiplex PCR. The sample has approximately 77,000 clones; approximately 85% are singletons. Details on this clone: Its antigen is currently unknown.

Sequencing used CD4+ or CD8+ T cells sorted from blood, obtained in a trial of the OX40 agonist ivuxolimab. This sequence originates from an adult with an advanced solid tumor such as melanoma, head and neck, liver or kidney cancer. This chain joins TRBV5-1 and TRBJ2-6; D is undetermined. The CDR3 spells CASGPATTLRSGANVLTF. In nucleotides, the CDR3 is TGCGCCAGCGGACCTGCCACGACATTACGCTCTGGGGCCAACGTCCTGACTTTC.